The rows below give T cell receptor beta chains drawn from one sample of a study of T cells in Graves' hyperthyroidism and ophthalmopathy. Each CDR3 protein is one row after TCRdb ran MiXCR on the multiplex PCR reads. The data hold 350,000 to 400,000 distinct CDR3 sequences, with about 16% observed a single time. Specimen: blood. The receptors come from a woman in her twenties or thirties with Graves' hyperthyroidism. Both conserved end residues are trimmed from each CDR3. Size tells how often a clone was seen (once, few, many) or the class of an expanded clone, and some rows leave it out.

size | length | V | CDR3
NA | 13 | TRBV6-2/TRBV6-3 | ASSYENRADQPQH
few | 13 | TRBV7-7 | ASSPNRQGVSEQF
NA | 13 | TRBV19 | ASSNREFAPYEQY
few | 13 | TRBV10-3 | AISVRLAGNNEQF
NA | 12 | TRBV7-2 | ASSLDRESYGYT
many | 11 | TRBV30 | AWSKGDTNEQY
few | 13 | TRBV6-5 | ASSYSTTGPGEQY
NA | 15 | TRBV12-3/TRBV12-4 | ASSNDRRVAGANVLT
few | 13 | TRBV9 | ASSSGLRGQETQY
NA | 13 | TRBV5-1 | ASSFQPGDNYGYT
NA | 12 | TRBV7-2 | ASSLVQVSGELF
NA | 12 | TRBV6-4 | ASRQEMNTGELF
many | 13 | TRBV11-2 | ASSQPGSSQETQY
NA | 12 | TRBV6-1 | ASLLAGSYNEQF
NA | 13 | TRBV4-1 | ASSRRLGVGETQY
few | 13 | TRBV4-1 | ASSQERTGSYGYT
many | 12 | TRBV7-7 | ASSPWVRGQTQY
NA | 15 | TRBV28 | ASSLSPRDRGYGGYT
many | 10 | TRBV19 | ASRGGYTEAF